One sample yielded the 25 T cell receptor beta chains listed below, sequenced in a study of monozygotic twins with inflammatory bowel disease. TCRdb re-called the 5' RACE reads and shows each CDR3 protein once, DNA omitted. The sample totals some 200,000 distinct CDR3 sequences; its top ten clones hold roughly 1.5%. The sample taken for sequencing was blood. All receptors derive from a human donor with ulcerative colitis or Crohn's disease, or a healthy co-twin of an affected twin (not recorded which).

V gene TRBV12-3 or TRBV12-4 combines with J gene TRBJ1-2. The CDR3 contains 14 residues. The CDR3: CASSLIEKGDGYTF.

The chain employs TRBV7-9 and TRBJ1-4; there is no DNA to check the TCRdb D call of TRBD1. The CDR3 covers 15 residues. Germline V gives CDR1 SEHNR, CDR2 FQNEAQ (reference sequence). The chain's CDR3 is CASSNLGHANEKLFF.

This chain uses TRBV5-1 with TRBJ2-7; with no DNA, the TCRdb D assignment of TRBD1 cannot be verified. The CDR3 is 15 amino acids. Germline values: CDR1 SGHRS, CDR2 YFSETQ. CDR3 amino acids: CASSFRTVPRYERYF.

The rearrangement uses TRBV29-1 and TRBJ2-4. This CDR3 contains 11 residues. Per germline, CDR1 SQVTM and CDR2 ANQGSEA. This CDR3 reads CSVGVMNIQYF. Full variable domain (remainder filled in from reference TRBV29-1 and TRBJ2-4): SAVISQKPSRDICQRGTSLTIQCQVDSQVTMMFWYRQQPGQSLTLIATANQGSEATYESGFVIDKFPISRPNLTFSTLTVSNMSPEDSSIYLCSVGVMNIQYFGAGTRLSVL.

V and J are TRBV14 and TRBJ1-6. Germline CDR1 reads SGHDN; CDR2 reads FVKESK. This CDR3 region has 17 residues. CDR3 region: CASSLVHTSSYNSPLHF.

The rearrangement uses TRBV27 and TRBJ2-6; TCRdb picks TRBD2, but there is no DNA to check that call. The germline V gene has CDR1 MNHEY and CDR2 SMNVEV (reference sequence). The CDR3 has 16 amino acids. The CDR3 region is CASKRSSGIGANVLTF.

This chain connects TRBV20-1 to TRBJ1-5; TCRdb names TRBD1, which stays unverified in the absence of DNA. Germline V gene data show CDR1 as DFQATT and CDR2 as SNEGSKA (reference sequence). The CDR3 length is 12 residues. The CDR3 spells CSAGQGNQPQHF.

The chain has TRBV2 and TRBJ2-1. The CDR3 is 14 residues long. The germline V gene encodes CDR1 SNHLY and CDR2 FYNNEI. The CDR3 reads CASSDSIIYNEQFF. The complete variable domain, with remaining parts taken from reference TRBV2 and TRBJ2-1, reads EPEVTQTPSHQVTQMGQEVILRCVPISNHLYFYWYRQILGQKVEFLVSFYNNEISEKSEIFDDQFSVERPDGSNFTLKIRSTKLEDSAMYFCASSDSIIYNEQFFGPGTRLTVL.

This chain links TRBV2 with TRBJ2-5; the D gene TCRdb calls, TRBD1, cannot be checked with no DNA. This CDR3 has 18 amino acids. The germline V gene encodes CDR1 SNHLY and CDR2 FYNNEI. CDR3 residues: CASRGFRGETSTKETQYF.

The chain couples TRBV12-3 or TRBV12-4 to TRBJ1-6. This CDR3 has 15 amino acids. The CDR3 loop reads CASRRGGGTNSPLHF.

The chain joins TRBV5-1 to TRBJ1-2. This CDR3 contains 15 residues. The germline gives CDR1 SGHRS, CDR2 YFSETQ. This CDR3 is CASSLDQGLSYGYTF.

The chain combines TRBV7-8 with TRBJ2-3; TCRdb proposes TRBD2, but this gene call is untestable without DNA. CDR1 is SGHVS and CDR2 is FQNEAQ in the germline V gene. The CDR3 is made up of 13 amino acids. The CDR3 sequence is CASSFSQVDTQYF.

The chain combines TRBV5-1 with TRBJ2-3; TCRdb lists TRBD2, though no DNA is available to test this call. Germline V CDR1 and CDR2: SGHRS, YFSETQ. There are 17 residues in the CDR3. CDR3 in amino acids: CASSLAGLAGTTDTQYF.

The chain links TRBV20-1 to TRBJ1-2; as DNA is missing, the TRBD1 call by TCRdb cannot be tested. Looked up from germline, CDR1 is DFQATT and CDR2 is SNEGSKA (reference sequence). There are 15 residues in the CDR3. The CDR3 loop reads CSASDLQGAGYGYTF.

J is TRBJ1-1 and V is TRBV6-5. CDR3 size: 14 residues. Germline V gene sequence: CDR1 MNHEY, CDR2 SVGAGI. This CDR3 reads CASSYAATNTEAFF.

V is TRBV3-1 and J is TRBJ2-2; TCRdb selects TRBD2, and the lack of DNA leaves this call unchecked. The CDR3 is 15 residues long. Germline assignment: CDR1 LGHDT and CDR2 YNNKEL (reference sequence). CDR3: CASSPTIAGAGELFF. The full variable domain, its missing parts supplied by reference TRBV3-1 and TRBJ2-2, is DTAVSQTPKYLVTQMGNDKSIKCEQNLGHDTMYWYKQDSKKFLKIMFSYNNKELIINETVPNRFSPKSPDKAHLNLHINSLELGDSAVYFCASSPTIAGAGELFFGEGSRLTVL.

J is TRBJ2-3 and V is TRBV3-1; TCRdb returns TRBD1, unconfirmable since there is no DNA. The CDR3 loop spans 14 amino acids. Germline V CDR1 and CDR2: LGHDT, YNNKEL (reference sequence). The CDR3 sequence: CASSPPQMWDTQYF.

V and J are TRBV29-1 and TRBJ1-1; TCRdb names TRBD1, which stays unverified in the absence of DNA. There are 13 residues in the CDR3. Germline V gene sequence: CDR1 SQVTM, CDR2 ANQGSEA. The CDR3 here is CSAHGQGYSEAFF.

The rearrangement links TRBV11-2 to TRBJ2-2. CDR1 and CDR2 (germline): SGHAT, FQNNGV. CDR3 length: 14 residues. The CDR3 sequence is CASSSQLVAGELFF.

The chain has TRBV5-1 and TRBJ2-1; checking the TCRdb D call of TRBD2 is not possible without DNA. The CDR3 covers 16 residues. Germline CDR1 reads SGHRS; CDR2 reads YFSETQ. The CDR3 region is CASSLVRAVGAGEQFF. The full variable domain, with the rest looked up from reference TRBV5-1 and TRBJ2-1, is KAGVTQTPRYLIKTRGQQVTLSCSPISGHRSVSWYQQTPGQGLQFLFEYFSETQRNKGNFPGRFSGRQFSNSRSEMNVSTLELGDSALYLCASSLVRAVGAGEQFFGPGTRLTVL.

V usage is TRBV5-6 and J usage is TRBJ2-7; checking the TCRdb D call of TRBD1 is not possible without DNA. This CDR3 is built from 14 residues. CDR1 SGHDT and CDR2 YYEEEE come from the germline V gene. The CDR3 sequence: CASSRDRGFYEQYF. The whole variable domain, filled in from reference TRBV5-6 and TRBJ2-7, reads DAGVTQSPTHLIKTRGQQVTLRCSPKSGHDTVSWYQQALGQGPQFIFQYYEEEERQRGNFPDRFSGHQFPNYSSELNVNALLLGDSALYLCASSRDRGFYEQYFGPGTRLTVT.

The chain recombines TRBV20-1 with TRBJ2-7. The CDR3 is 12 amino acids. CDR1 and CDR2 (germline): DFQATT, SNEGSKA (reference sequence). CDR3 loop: CSARGRPYEQYF.

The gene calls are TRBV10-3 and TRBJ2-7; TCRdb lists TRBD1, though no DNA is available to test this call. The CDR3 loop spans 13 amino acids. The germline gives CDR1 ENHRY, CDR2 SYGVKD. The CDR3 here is CANMDTNSYEQYF.

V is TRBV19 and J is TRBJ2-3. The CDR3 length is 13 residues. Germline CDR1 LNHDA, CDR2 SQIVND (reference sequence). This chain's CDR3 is CASSIAAADTQYF.

The CDR3 is CASSLILAGTDEQYF. The rearrangement joins TRBV5-1 to TRBJ2-7; TCRdb's D gene call, TRBD2, goes unchecked for lack of DNA. The CDR3 is 15 residues long. Germline V CDR1 and CDR2: SGHRS, YFSETQ.